The present T cell receptor beta chain was sequenced within a study of blood T cell repertoires in COVID-19. Measured with immunoSEQ multiplex PCR; TCRdb has only the in-frame clones, and not every one. The sample yields around 330,000 clones, approximately 88% seen once. The CDR3 consists of 14 residues. V shed 10 bases and J 4 bases; nucleotides not matched to a gene: 8. Germline CDR1 is SNHLY and CDR2 is FYNNEI. This chain uses TRBV2 with TRBJ1-2, with 11 bases identical to TRBD1. The source is a woman in her twenties or thirties with COVID-19, enrolled during active disease. The sample comprised peripheral blood. The DNA for the CDR3 is TGTGCCACCTGGGACAGGGGGTTAATCTATGGCTACACCTTC. Its protein product is CATWDRGLIYGYTF. Looking up the rest from reference TRBV2 and TRBJ1-2 gives the full variable domain: EPEVTQTPSHQVTQMGQEVILRCVPISNHLYFYWYRQILGQKVEFLVSFYNNEISEKSEIFDDQFSVERPDGSNFTLKIRSTKLEDSAMYFCATWDRGLIYGYTFGSGTRLTVV.